The sequence of this T cell receptor (beta chain) was determined in a study of blood T cell repertoires in COVID-19. Study summary: Sites in the United States, Italy and Spain provided acute and convalescent COVID-19 samples. Sample material is recorded as cDNA or gDNA derived from T cells, B-cell-depleted T cells, or PBMCs.

Per the original data handling: Quantification of nucleated cells was approximated via reference gene primer amplification. The protocol was immunoSEQ multiplex PCR, while the TCRdb copy is restricted to in-frame clones and leaves out a portion. D and trimming come from the DNA, and the V and J calls and clone size come from that table. Here the sample spans about 140,000 clones, approximately 80% being singletons. Losses at the gene ends were 2 bases for V and 7 bases for J; bases not matched to a gene: 11. The CDR3 contains 17 residues. From germline, CDR1 is SGHTA and CDR2 FQGTGA. The clonotype comes from an elderly woman in a cohort sampled during active or convalescent COVID-19. Sequenced: peripheral blood. V is TRBV7-3 and J is TRBJ2-3; 11 nucleotides line up with TRBD2. DNA of the CDR3: TGTGCCAGCAGCTTAGGGTTTACTAGCGGGGGTTTGAATACGCAGTATTTT. Its translation: CASSLGFTSGGLNTQYF.